These T cell receptor beta chains were read from a single sample in a study of shared clonotypes between healthy human individuals. Some clones are missing from TCRdb's copy, which holds only in-frame ones; the method was immunoSEQ multiplex PCR. Of around 440,000 clones in the sample, around 77% were seen once. Sequenced sample: PBMCs. All receptors derive from a woman between 35 and 50 years old in good health. Some clones in this sample may be carry-over from other donors' samples. CDR3s leave out the opening cysteine and the closing phenylalanine or tryptophan. Fields, in order: J gene, V gene, CDR3 protein.

TRBJ2-1 | TRBV7-2 | ASSKGLAGGNEQF
TRBJ2-3 | TRBV4-2 | ASSQGPAGGPGHTQY
TRBJ1-4 | TRBV10-1 | ASSADRAASTNEKLF
TRBJ2-2 | TRBV7-8 | ASSLNPSAGMNTGELF
TRBJ1-4 | TRBV29-1 | SVGGDRREKLF
TRBJ2-7 | TRBV7-9 | ASSLGSDAYEQY
TRBJ2-3 | TRBV7-6 | ASSLAEAGGTDTQY
TRBJ1-5 | TRBV5-5 | ASSLSEGNQPQH
TRBJ2-3 | TRBV28 | ASSFRGAGTDTQY
TRBJ2-1 | TRBV7-3 | ASSLGAGGGDEQF
TRBJ2-1 | TRBV6-1 | ASSEVIVSGGRNEQF
TRBJ2-1 | TRBV5-1 | ASSLKLAGRPDNEQF
TRBJ2-5 | TRBV11-1 | ASSFGTKKETQY
TRBJ1-1 | TRBV2 | ASSEAMYEAF
TRBJ2-7 | TRBV28 | ASSLRQVSSYEQY
NA | TRBV5-8 | ASRGTGGTYEQY
TRBJ1-1 | TRBV28 | ASRYGPTNTEAF
TRBJ1-1 | TRBV21-1 | ASSKRTDMNTEAF
TRBJ2-3 | TRBV5-1 | ASTIATSTDTQY
TRBJ2-1 | TRBV2 | ASSVTSSYNEQF
TRBJ2-7 | TRBV5-6 | ASSWGSGVQQY
TRBJ1-3 | TRBV6-5 | ASSRTGNTIY
TRBJ2-1 | TRBV11-1 | ASSLLWTSGAYNEQF
TRBJ2-6 | TRBV15 | ATSRTTRTGGETNVLT
TRBJ2-7 | TRBV27 | ASSLSGTSGRIYEQY
TRBJ2-6 | TRBV28 | ASSPEAPGANVLT
TRBJ1-5 | TRBV28 | ASSPQGHHQPQH
TRBJ2-1 | TRBV5-4 | ASSSQGGTYNEQF
TRBJ2-1 | TRBV6-5 | ASQSSSYNEQF
TRBJ1-1 | TRBV30 | AWSVRDRGAEAF
TRBJ1-2 | TRBV18 | ASSPDKGYGYT
TRBJ2-7 | TRBV19 | ASSSRDRVYEQY
TRBJ1-1 | TRBV28 | ASSLRGEGATEAF
TRBJ1-1 | TRBV10-3 | AIRTGTGDMTEAF
TRBJ2-7 | TRBV5-1 | ASRGLTSGTSYEQY